The following is a T cell receptor (beta chain) sequence with its context. Antigen: not known. The data were obtained in a study of cytomegalovirus exposure and HLA in healthy donors. Study outcomes and limitations: Earlier analysis yielded a pattern in which most TCR beta V segments were productive about 90% or about 30% of the time. In a later analysis, parvovirus B19, influenza, CMV and Epstein-Barr virus appeared linked to several top co-occurrence clusters. In presence/absence analyses, roughly uniform sequencing depth across donors was assumed. In vitro, three CMV-associated chains proved specific for CMV antigens.

The primer mix had 60 Vbeta and 13 Jbeta primers. Method: immunoSEQ multiplex PCR; TCRdb's copy keeps in-frame clones and lacks some. Of over 110,000 clones listed, 73% were seen once; the top ten hold around 1.2%. The junction had 5 bases not matched to a gene; V was cut back by 6 bases and J by 4 bases. CDR3 length: 13 residues. The germline V gene encodes CDR1 MNHNY and CDR2 SVGAGI (reference sequence). This receptor was identified in a woman in her thirties or forties in good health and CMV-seronegative. Sequenced: PBMCs. V gene TRBV6-6 combines with J gene TRBJ1-2; 7 bases align to TRBD1. The CDR3 DNA reads as TGTGCCAGCAGACTAGGACAGGCCTATGGCTACACCTTC. Translated, it gives CASRLGQAYGYTF.